This T cell receptor beta chain was documented in a study of cytomegalovirus exposure and HLA in healthy donors. Notes on the study in general: Sequencing depth across donors, presence/absence analyses assumed, was roughly uniform. The analysis excluded some indistinguishable V segments, including TRBV6-2 and TRBV6-3.

Note on this clone: Its target is unknown.

Both 60 Vbeta primers and 13 Jbeta primers went into the PCR. Sequencing used immunoSEQ multiplex PCR; TCRdb keeps in-frame clones, though not all of them. Found here are about 130,000 clones, approximately 78% of them singletons; the top ten hold about a tenth. CDR3 length equals 14 residues. V dropped 7 bases and J dropped 4; count of bases not matched to a gene: 5. From germline, CDR1 is LNHDA and CDR2 SQIVND (reference sequence). Specimen: PBMCs. This receptor was taken from a man aged 25 to 40 in good health and CMV-seropositive. The J gene is TRBJ2-7, the V gene TRBV19, with 12 nucleotides matching TRBD2. The CDR3 region is CASTLTSGSYEQYF. The CDR3 DNA follows: TGTGCCAGTACCCTGACTAGCGGGAGTTACGAGCAGTACTTC.